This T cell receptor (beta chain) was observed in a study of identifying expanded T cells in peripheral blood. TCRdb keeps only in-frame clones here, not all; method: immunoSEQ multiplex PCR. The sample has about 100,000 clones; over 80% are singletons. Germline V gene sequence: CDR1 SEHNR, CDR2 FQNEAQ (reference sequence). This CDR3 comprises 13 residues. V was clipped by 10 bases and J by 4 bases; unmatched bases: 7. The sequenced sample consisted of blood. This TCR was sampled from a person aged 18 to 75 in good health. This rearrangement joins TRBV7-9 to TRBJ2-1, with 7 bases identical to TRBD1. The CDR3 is CATTGDSYNEQFF. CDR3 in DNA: TGTGCCACCACCGGGGACAGTTACAATGAGCAGTTCTTC.